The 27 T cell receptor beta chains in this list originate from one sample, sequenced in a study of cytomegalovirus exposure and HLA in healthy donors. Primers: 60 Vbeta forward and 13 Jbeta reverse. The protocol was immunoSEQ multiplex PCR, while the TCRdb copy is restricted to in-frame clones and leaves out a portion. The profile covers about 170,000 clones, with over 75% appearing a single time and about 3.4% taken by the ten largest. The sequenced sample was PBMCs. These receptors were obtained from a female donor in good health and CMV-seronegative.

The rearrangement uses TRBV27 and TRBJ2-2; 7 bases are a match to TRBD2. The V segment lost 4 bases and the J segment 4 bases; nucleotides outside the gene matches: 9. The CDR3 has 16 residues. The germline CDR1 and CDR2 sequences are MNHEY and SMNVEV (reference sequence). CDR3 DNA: TGTGCCAGCAGTTATGACTCTAGCGGATTCACCGGGGAGCTGTTTTTT. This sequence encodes CASSYDSSGFTGELFF.

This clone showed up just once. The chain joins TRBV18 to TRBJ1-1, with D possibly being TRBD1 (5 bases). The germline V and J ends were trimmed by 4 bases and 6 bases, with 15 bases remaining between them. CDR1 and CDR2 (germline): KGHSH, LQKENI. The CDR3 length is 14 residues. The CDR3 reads CASSLDSLKAEAFF. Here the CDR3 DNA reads TGTGCCAGCTCACTTGACAGTCTCAAGGCTGAAGCTTTCTTT.

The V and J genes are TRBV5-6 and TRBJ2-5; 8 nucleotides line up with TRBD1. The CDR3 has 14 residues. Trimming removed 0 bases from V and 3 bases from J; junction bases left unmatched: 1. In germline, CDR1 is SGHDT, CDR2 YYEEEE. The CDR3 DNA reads TGTGCCAGCAGCTTGGGGACAGGGAAAGAGACCCAGTACTTC. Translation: CASSLGTGKETQYF.

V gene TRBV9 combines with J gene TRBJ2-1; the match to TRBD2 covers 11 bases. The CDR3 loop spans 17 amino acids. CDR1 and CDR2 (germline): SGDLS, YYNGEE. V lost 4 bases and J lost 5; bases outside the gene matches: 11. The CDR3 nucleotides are TGTGCCAGCAGCTCGAGATCACTAGCGGGAGTTGACAATGAGCAGTTCTTC. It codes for CASSSRSLAGVDNEQFF.

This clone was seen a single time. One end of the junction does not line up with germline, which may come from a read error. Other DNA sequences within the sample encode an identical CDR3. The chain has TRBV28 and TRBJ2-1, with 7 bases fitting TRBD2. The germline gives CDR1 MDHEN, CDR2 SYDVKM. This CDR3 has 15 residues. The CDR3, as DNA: TGTGCCAGTAGTTTATACGGTAGCGGGTACAATGAGCAGTTCTTC. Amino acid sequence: CASSLYGSGYNEQFF.

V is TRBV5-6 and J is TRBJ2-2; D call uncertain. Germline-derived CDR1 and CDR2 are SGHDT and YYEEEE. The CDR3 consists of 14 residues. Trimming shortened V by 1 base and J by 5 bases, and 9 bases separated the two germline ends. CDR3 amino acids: CASSLRLLTGELFF. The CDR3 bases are TGTGCCAGCAGCTTGCGTTTACTTACCGGGGAGCTGTTTTTT.

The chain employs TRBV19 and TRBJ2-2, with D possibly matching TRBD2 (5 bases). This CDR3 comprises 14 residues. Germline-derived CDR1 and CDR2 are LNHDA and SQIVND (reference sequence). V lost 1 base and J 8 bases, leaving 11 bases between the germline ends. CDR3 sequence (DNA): TGTGCCAGTAGTATAGGAGGGAGCGCTGGGGAGCTGTTTTTT. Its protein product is CASSIGGSAGELFF.

CDR3 sequence reads: CAWSAHRGDYGYTF. The DNA for the CDR3 is TGTGCCTGGAGTGCTCACAGGGGAGACTATGGCTACACCTTC. This chain uses TRBV30 with TRBJ1-2; 7 nucleotides agree with TRBD1. The CDR3 is 14 amino acids. Germline trimming cut 1 base from V and 3 bases from J; bases unmatched to any gene: 5. Germline loops: CDR1 GTSNPN, CDR2 SVGIG (reference sequence).

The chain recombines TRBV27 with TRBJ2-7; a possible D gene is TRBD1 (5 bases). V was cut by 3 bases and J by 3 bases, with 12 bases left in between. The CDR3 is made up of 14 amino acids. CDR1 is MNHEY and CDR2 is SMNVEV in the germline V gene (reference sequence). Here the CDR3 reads CASSFGQTNYEQYF. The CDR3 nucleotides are TGTGCCAGCAGTTTCGGACAAACTAACTACGAGCAGTACTTC.

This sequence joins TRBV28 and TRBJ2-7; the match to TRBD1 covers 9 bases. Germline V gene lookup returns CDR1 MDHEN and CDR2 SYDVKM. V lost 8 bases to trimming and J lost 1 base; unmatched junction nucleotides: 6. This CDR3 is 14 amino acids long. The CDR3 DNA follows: TGTGCCAGCGGAACAGGGGGCGAGTCCTACGAGCAGTACTTC. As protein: CASGTGGESYEQYF.

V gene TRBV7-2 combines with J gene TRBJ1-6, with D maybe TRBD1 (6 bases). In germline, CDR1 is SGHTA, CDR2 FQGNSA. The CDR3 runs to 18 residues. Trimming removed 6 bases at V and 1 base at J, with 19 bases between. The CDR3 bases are TGTGCCAGCAGTTCTACAGGACAGTTTTCTTCCTATAATTCACCCCTCCACTTT. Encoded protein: CASSSTGQFSSYNSPLHF.

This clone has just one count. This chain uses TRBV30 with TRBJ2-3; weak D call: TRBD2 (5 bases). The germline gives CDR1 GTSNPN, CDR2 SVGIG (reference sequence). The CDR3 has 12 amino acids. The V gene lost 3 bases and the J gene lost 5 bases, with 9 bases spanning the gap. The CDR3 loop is CAWRPEGDTQYF. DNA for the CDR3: TGTGCCTGGAGGCCCGAGGGAGATACGCAGTATTTT.

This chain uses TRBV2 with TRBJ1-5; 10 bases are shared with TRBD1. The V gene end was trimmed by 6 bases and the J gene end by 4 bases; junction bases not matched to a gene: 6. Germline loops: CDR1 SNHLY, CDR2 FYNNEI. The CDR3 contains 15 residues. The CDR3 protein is CASRTGTGDNQPQHF. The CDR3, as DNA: TGTGCCAGCAGGACCGGGACAGGGGATAATCAGCCCCAGCATTTT.

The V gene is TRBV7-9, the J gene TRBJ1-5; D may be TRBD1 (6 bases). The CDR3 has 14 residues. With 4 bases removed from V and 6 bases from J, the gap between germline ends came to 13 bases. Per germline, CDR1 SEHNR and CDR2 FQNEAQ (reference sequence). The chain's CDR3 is CASSSDIGGQPQHF. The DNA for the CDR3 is TGTGCCAGCAGCTCGGACATAGGGGGTCAGCCCCAGCATTTT.

CDR3 region: CASSSSLQGASYEQYF. DNA for the CDR3: TGTGCCAGCAGTTCCTCGTTACAGGGGGCCTCCTACGAGCAGTACTTC. The chain couples TRBV6-6 to TRBJ2-7; the match to TRBD1 covers 9 bases. V dropped 4 bases and J dropped 0; count of bases not matched to a gene: 7. In germline, CDR1 is MNHNY, CDR2 SVGAGI (reference sequence). CDR3 size: 16 residues.

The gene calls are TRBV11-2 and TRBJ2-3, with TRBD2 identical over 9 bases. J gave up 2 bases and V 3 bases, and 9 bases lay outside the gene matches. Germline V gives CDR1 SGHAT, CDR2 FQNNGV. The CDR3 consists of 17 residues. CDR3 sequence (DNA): TGTGCCAGCAGCTTGTGGAGTAGCGGGGGCGACACAGATACGCAGTATTTT. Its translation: CASSLWSSGGDTDTQYF.

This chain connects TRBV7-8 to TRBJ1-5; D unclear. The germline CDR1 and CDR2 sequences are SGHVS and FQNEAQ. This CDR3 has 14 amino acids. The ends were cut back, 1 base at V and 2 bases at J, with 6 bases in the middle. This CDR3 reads CASSLGTGNQPQHF. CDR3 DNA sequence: TGTGCCAGCAGCTTAGGGACTGGCAATCAGCCCCAGCATTTT.

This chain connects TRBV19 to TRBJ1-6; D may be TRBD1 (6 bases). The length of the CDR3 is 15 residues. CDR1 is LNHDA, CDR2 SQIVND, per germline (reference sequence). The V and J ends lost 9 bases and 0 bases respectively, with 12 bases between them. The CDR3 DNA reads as TGTGCCAGCAAAGAGGACAGCTCCTATAATTCACCCCTCCACTTT. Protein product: CASKEDSSYNSPLHF.

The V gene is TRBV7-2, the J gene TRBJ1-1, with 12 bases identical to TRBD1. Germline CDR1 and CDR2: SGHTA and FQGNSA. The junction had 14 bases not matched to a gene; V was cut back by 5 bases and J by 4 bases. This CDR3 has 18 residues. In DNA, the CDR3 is TGTGCCAGCAGCCGTGGGACAGGGGGCGGTGTAAGGGGCACTGAAGCTTTCTTT. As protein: CASSRGTGGGVRGTEAFF.

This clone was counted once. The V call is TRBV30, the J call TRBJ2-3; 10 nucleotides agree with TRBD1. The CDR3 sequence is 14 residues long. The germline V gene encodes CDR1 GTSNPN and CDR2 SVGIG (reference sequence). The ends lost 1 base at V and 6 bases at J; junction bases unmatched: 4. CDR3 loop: CAWSGGQGLDTQYF. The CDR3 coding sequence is TGTGCCTGGAGTGGGGGACAGGGGCTGGATACGCAGTATTTT.

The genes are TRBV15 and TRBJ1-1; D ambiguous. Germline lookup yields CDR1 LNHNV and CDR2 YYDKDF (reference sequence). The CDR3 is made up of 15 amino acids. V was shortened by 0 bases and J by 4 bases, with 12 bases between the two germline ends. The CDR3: CATSRDLGSGTEAFF. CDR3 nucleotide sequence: TGTGCCACCAGCAGAGATCTGGGAAGCGGCACTGAAGCTTTCTTT.

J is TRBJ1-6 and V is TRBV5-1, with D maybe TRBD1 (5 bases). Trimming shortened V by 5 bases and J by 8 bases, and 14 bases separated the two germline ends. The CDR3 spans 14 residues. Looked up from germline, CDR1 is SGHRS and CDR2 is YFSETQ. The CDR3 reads CASRTEGIDSPLHF. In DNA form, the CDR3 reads TGCGCCAGCAGGACGGAGGGGATCGATTCACCCCTCCACTTT.

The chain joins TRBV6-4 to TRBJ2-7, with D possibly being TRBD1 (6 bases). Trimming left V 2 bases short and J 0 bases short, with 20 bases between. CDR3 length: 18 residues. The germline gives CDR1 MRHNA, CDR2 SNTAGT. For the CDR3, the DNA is TGTGCCAGCAGTGACCCCCGTCTGGGGGCGATTTTCTCCTACGAGCAGTACTTC. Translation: CASSDPRLGAIFSYEQYF.

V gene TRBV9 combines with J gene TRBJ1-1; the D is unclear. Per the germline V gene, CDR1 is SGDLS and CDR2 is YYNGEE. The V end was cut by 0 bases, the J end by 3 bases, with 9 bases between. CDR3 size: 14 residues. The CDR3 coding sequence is TGTGCCAGCAGCGTAGATTACGGAGACACTGAAGCTTTCTTT. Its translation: CASSVDYGDTEAFF.

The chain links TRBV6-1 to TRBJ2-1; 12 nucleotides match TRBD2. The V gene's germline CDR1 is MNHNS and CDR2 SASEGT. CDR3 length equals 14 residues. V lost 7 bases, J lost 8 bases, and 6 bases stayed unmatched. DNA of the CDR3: TGTGCCAGCAAACTAGCGGGAGGTGGAGATGAGCAGTTCTTC. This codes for CASKLAGGGDEQFF.

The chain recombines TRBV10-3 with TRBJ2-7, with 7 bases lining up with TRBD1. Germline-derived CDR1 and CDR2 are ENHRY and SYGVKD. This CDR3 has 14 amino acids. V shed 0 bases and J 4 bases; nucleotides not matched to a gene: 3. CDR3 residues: CAISESTGMYEQYF. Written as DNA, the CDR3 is TGTGCCATCAGTGAGTCGACAGGGATGTACGAGCAGTACTTC.

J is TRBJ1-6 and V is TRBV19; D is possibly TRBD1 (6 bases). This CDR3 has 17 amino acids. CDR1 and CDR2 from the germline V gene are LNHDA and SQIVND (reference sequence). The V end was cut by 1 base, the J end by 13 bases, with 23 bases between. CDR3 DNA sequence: TGTGCCAGTAGTATAGTGCCTATGACGACAGGCGCCTCGCCCCTCCACTTT. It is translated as CASSIVPMTTGASPLHF. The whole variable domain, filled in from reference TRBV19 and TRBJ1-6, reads DGGITQSPKYLFRKEGQNVTLSCEQNLNHDAMYWYRQDPGQGLRLIYYSQIVNDFQKGDIAEGYSVSREKKESFPLTVTSAQKNPTAFYLCASSIVPMTTGASPLHFGNGTRLTVT.